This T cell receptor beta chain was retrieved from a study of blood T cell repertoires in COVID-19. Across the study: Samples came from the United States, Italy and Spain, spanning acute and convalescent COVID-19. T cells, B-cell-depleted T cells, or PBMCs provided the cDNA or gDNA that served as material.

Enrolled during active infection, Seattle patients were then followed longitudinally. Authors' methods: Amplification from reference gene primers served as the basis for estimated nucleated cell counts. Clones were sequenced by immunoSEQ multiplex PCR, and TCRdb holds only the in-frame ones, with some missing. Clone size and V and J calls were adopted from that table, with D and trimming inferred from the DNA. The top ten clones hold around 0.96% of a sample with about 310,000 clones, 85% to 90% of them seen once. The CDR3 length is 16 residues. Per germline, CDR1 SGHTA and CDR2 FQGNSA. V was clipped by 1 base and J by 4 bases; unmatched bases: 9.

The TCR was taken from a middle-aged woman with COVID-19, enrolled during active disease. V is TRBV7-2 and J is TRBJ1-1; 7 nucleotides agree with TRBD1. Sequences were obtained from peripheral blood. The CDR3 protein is CASSLVMGSGGTEAFF. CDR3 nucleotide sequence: TGTGCCAGCAGCTTAGTTATGGGGTCAGGGGGCACTGAAGCTTTCTTT.